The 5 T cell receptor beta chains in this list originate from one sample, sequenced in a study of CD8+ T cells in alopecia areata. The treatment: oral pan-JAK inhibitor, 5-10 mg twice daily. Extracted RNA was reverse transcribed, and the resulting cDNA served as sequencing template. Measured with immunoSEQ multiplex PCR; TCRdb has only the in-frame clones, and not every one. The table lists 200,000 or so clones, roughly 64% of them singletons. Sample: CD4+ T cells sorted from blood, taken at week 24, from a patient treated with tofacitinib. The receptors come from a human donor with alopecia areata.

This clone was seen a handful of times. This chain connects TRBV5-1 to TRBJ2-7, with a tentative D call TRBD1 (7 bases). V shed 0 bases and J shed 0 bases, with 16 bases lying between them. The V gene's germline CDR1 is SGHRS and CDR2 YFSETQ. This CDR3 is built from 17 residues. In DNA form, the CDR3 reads TGCGCCAGCAGCTTGGGACAGGGAGGCGTGTCCTCCTACGAGCAGTACTTC. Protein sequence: CASSLGQGGVSSYEQYF. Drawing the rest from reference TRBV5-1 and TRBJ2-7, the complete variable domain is KAGVTQTPRYLIKTRGQQVTLSCSPISGHRSVSWYQQTPGQGLQFLFEYFSETQRNKGNFPGRFSGRQFSNSRSEMNVSTLELGDSALYLCASSLGQGGVSSYEQYFGPGTRLTVT.

The CDR3 protein is CASSLAIQGPSPRAGGEAFF. CDR3 coding DNA: TGTGCCAGCAGCTTAGCGATTCAGGGGCCGTCTCCCCGTGCTGGCGGTGAAGCTTTCTTT. V usage is TRBV7-2 and J usage is TRBJ1-1; D is possibly TRBD1 (6 bases). The CDR3 is 20 amino acids. From germline, CDR1 is SGHTA and CDR2 FQGNSA. Between the trimmed V and J ends, which lost 0 bases and 7 bases, there was a span of 30 bases.

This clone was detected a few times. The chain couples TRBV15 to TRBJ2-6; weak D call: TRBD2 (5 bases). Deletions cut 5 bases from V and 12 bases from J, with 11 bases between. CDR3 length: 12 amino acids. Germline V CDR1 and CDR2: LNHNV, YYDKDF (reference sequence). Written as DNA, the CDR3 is TGTGCCACCAGCGCTCGACGGGGCGTCCTGACTTTC. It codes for CATSARRGVLTF.

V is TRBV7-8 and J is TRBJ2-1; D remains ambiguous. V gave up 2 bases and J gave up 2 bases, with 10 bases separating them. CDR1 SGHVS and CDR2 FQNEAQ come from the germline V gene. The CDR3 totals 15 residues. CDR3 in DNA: TGTGCCAGCAGCTTACTAGGTATGACCTACAATGAGCAGTTCTTC. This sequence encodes CASSLLGMTYNEQFF.

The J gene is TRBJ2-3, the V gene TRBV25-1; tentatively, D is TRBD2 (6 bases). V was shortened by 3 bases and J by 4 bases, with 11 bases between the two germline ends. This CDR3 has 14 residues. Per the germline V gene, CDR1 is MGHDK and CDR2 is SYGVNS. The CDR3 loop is CASSEPGAADTQYF. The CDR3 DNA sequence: TGTGCCAGCAGTGAGCCGGGAGCTGCAGATACGCAGTATTTT.